Listed below are T cell receptor beta chains from one sample, sequenced in a study of cytomegalovirus exposure and HLA in healthy donors. TCRdb's table, derived via immunoSEQ multiplex PCR, lists solely in-frame clones and lacks some. This sample has 150,000 to 200,000 clones, with roughly 85% found just once. Specimen: PBMCs. These TCRs come from a woman between 45 and 60 years old in good health and CMV-seronegative. Both conserved end residues are part of each CDR3.

CDR3aa: CASSLRTGVGQYF; j_gene: TRBJ2-7; v_gene: TRBV28
CDR3aa: CASSVGVAGGRYEQYF; j_gene: TRBJ2-7; v_gene: TRBV9
CDR3aa: CAAQVSEYSNQPQHF; j_gene: TRBJ1-5; v_gene: TRBV28
CDR3aa: CASSGGTSGDYEQYF; j_gene: TRBJ2-7; v_gene: TRBV5-1
CDR3aa: CAISSGNTEAFF; j_gene: TRBJ1-1; v_gene: TRBV10-3
CDR3aa: CASSVGGSGANVLTF; j_gene: TRBJ2-6; v_gene: TRBV9
CDR3aa: CASSFGSGSTEAFF; j_gene: TRBJ1-1; v_gene: TRBV7-9
CDR3aa: CASSLSTGVKAEAFF; j_gene: TRBJ1-1; v_gene: TRBV5-1
CDR3aa: CASSPDSRLLFF; j_gene: TRBJ2-2; v_gene: TRBV18
CDR3aa: CASSLTRDRFGGEQFF; j_gene: TRBJ2-1; v_gene: TRBV7-3
CDR3aa: CASSFVEGTEAFF; j_gene: TRBJ1-1; v_gene: TRBV27
CDR3aa: CASSESQGSTDTQYF; j_gene: TRBJ2-3; v_gene: TRBV6-1
CDR3aa: CASSQDWTGASNYGYTF; j_gene: TRBJ1-2; v_gene: TRBV4-3
CDR3aa: CASRTGTGGVEQYF; j_gene: TRBJ2-7; v_gene: TRBV2
CDR3aa: CASISRQGGEQFF; j_gene: TRBJ2-1; v_gene: TRBV6-1
CDR3aa: CASRYSSLSGGAEVLNYGYTF; j_gene: TRBJ1-2; v_gene: TRBV28
CDR3aa: CASSSLFTQRALSGNTIYF; j_gene: TRBJ1-3; v_gene: TRBV7-8
CDR3aa: CASSDVGQGVSFGYTF; j_gene: TRBJ1-2; v_gene: TRBV6-1
CDR3aa: CASTPSGGAYNEQFF; j_gene: TRBJ2-1; v_gene: TRBV9
CDR3aa: CATRRQGGTNYGYTF; j_gene: TRBJ1-2; v_gene: TRBV28
CDR3aa: CASSIAGVTSNQPQHF; j_gene: TRBJ1-5; v_gene: TRBV19
CDR3aa: CASSPWTGPTGELFF; j_gene: TRBJ2-2; v_gene: TRBV7-9
CDR3aa: CAIRGPGGNEQYF; j_gene: TRBJ2-7; v_gene: TRBV10-3
CDR3aa: CASSLVAGYNSPLHF; j_gene: TRBJ1-6; v_gene: TRBV7-2
CDR3aa: CASSLGASNSPLHF; j_gene: TRBJ1-6; v_gene: TRBV28
CDR3aa: CASRKGTDHTEAFF; j_gene: TRBJ1-1; v_gene: TRBV7-3
CDR3aa: CATSEREWYEQYF; j_gene: TRBJ2-7; v_gene: TRBV15
CDR3aa: CASSWGQGRNYEQYF; j_gene: TRBJ2-7; v_gene: TRBV5-6
CDR3aa: CASDLSRRGETQYF; j_gene: TRBJ2-5; v_gene: TRBV6-6
CDR3aa: CASSEGTGWTYEQYF; j_gene: TRBJ2-7; v_gene: TRBV9